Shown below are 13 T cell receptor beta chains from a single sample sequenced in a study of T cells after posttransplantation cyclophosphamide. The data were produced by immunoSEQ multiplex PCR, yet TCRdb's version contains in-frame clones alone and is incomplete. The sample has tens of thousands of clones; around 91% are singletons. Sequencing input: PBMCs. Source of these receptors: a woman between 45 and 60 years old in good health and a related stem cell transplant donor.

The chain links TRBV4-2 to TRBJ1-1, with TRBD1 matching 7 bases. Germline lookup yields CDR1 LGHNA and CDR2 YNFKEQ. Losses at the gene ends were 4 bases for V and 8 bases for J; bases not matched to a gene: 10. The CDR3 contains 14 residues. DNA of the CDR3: TGTGCCAGCAGCCGGTTATCCGGGACAGTCGAAGCTTTCTTT. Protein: CASSRLSGTVEAFF.

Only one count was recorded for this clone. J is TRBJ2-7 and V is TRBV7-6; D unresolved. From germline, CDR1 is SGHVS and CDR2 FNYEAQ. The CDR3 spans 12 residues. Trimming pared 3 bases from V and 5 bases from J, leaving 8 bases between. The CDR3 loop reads CASSFQAHEQYF. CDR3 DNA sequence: TGTGCCAGCAGCTTTCAGGCCCACGAGCAGTACTTC.

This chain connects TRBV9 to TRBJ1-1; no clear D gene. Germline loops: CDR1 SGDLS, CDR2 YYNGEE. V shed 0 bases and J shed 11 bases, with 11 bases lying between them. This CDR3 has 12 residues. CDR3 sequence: CASSVVSQEAFF. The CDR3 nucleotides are TGTGCCAGCAGCGTAGTAAGTCAAGAGGCTTTCTTT.

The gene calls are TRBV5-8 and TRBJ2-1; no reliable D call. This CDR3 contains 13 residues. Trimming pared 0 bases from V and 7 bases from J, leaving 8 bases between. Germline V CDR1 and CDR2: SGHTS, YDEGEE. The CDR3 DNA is TGTGCCAGCAGCTTGGCTAGTCGGAATGAGCAGTTCTTC. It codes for CASSLASRNEQFF.

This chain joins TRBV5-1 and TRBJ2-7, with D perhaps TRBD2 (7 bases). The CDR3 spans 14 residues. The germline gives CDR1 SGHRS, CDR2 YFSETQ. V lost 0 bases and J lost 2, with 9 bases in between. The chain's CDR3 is CASSLGGGTYEQYF. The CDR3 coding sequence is TGCGCCAGCAGCTTGGGGGGGGGCACCTACGAGCAGTACTTC.

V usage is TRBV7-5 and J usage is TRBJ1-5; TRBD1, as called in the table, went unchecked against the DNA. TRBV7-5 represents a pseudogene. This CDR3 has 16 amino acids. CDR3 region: CVRSLASTGGDQPQHF. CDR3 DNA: TGTGTCAGAAGCTTAGCAAGTACAGGGGGGGATCAGCCCCAGCATTTT.

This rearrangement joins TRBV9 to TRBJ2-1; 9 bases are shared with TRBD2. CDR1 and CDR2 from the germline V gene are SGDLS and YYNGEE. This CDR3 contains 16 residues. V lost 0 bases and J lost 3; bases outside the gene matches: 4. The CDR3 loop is CASSVDAGGGYNEQFF. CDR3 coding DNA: TGTGCCAGCAGCGTAGACGCGGGGGGGGGCTACAATGAGCAGTTCTTC.

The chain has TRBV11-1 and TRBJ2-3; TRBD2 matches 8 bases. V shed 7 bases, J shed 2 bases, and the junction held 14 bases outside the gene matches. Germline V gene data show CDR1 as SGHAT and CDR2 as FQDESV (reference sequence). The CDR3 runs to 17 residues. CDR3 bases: TGTGCCAGCACTGTTAATGGCGCGGGAGGACTCACAGATACGCAGTATTTT. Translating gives CASTVNGAGGLTDTQYF.

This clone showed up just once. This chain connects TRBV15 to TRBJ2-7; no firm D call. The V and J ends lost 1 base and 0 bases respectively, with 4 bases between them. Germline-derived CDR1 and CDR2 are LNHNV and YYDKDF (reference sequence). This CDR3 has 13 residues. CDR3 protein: CATSRANSYEQYF. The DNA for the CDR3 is TGTGCCACCAGCAGAGCCAACTCCTACGAGCAGTACTTC.

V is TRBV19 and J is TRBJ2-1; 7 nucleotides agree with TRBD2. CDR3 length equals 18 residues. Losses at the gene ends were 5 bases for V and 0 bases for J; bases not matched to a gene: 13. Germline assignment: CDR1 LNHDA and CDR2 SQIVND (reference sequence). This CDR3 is CASSWEGLAETSYNEQFF. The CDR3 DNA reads TGTGCCAGTAGTTGGGAAGGCCTAGCGGAAACCTCCTACAATGAGCAGTTCTTC.

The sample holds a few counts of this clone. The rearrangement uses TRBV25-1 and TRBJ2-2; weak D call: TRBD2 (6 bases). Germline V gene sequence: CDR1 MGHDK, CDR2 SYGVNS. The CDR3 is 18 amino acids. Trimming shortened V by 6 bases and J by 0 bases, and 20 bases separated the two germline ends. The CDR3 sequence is CASSSTLASTANTGELFF. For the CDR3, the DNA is TGTGCCAGCAGCTCGACGCTAGCGTCTACCGCGAACACCGGGGAGCTGTTTTTT.

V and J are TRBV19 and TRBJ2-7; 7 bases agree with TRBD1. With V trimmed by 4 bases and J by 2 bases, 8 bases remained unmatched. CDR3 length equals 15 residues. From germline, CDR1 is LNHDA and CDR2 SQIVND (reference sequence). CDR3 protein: CASSTGQVFTYEQYF. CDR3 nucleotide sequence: TGTGCCAGTAGTACCGGACAGGTGTTTACCTACGAGCAGTACTTC.

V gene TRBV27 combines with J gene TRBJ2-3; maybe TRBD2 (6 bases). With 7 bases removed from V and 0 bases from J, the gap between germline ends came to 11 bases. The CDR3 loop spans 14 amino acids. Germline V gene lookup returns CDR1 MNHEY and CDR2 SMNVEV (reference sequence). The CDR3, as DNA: TGTGCCAGCACCCTAGCGTTAAGCACAGATACGCAGTATTTT. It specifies CASTLALSTDTQYF.